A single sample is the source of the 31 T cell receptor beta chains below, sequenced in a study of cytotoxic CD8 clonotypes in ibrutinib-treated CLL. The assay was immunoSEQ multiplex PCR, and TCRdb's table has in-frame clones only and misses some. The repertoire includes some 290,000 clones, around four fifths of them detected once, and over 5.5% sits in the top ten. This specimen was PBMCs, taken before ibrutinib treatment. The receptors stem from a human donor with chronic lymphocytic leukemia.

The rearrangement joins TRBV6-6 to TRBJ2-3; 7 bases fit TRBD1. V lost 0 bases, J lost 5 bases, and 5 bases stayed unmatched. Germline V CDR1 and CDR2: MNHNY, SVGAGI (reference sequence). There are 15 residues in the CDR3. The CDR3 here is CASSYSGGEGDTQYF. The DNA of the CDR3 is TGTGCCAGCAGTTACTCAGGGGGCGAGGGAGATACGCAGTATTTT.

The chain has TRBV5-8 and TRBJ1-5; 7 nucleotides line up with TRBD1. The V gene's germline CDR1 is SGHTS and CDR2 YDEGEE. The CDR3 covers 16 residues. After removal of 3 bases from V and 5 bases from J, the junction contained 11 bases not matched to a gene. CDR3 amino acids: CASSSETGTVYQPQHF. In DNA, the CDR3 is TGTGCCAGCAGCTCAGAGACCGGGACAGTCTATCAGCCCCAGCATTTT.

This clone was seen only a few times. Written as DNA, the CDR3 is TGTGCCAGCAGTCCCGATTCGGGCTTTGGCTACACCTTC. Its protein is CASSPDSGFGYTF. This sequence joins TRBV27 and TRBJ1-2; D is unresolved. Germline CDR1 and CDR2: MNHEY and SMNVEV (reference sequence). The length of the CDR3 is 13 residues. Trimming took off 5 bases at V and 7 bases at J, with 14 bases between the two ends.

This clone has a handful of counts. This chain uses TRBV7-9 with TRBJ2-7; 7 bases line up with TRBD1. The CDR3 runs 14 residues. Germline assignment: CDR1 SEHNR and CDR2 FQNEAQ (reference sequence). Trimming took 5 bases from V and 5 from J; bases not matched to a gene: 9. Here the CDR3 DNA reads TGTGCCAGCAGCATGGGACAGCCTCCTAACGAGCAGTACTTC. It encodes CASSMGQPPNEQYF.

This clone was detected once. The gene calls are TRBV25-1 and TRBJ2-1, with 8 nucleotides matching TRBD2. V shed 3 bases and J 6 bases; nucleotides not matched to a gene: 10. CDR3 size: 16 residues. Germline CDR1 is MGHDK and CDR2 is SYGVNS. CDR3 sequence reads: CASSDPVSGSRNEQFF. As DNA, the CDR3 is TGTGCCAGCAGTGACCCTGTCAGCGGGAGTCGCAATGAGCAGTTCTTC.

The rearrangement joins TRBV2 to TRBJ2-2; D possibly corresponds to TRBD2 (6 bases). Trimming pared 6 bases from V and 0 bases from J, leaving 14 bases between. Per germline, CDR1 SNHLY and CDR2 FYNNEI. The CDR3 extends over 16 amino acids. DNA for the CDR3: TGTGCCAGCAGGGGGACTCTATCCTCGAACACCGGGGAGCTGTTTTTT. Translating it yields CASRGTLSSNTGELFF.

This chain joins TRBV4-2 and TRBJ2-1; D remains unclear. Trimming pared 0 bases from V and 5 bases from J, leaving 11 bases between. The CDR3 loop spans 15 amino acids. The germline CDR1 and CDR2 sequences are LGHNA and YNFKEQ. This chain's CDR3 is CASSQDRVRDNEQFF. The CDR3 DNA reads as TGTGCCAGCAGCCAAGACCGGGTCCGGGACAATGAGCAGTTCTTC.

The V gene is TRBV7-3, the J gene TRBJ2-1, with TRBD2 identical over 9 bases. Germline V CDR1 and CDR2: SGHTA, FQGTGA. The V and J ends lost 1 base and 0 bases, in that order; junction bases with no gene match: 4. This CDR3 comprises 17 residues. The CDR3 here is CASSLIAGESSYNEQFF. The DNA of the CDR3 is TGTGCCAGCAGCTTAATAGCGGGAGAGAGCTCCTACAATGAGCAGTTCTTC.

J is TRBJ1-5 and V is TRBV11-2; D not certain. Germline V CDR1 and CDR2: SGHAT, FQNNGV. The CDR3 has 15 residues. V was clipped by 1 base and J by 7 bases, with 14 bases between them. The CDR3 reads CASSLAYGERQPQHF. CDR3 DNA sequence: TGTGCCAGCAGCTTAGCTTACGGAGAAAGGCAGCCCCAGCATTTT. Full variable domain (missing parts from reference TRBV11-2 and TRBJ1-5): EAGVAQSPRYKIIEKRQSVAFWCNPISGHATLYWYQQILGQGPKLLIQFQNNGVVDDSQLPKDRFSAERLKGVDSTLKIQPAKLEDSAVYLCASSLAYGERQPQHFGDGTRLSIL.

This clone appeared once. The CDR3 region is CASSHALAGRLNEQFF. CDR3 DNA sequence: TGCGCCAGCAGCCATGCACTAGCGGGACGCCTTAATGAGCAGTTCTTC. V gene TRBV4-1 combines with J gene TRBJ2-1, with 10 nucleotides matching TRBD2. With V trimmed by 3 bases and J by 7 bases, 9 bases remained unmatched. The CDR3 length is 16 residues. Germline V gene lookup returns CDR1 MGHRA and CDR2 YSYEKL.

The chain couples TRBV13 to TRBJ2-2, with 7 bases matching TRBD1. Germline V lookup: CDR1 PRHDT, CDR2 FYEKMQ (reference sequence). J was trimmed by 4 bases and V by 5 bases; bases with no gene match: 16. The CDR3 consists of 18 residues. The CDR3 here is CASSLWTGGVYPTGELFF. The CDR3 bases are TGTGCCAGCAGCCTCTGGACAGGAGGAGTCTACCCCACCGGGGAGCTGTTTTTT.

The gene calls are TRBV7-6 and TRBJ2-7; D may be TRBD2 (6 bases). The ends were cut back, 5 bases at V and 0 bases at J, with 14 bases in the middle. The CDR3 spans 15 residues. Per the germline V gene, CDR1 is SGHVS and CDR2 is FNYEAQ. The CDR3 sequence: CASSLGGLNSYEQYF. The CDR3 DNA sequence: TGTGCCAGCAGCCTGGGGGGACTCAACTCCTACGAGCAGTACTTC.

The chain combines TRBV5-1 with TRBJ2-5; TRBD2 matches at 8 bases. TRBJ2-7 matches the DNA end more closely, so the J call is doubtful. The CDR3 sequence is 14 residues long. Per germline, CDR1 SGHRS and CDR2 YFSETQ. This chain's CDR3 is CASSSRLASAEQYF. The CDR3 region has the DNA TGCGCCAGCAGCTCGAGACTAGCGTCGGCCGAGCAGTACTTC.

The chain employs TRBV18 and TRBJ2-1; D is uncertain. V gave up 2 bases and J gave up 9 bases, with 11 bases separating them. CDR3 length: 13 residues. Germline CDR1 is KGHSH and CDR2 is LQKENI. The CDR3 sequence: CASSPRLLGEQFF. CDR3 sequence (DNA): TGTGCCAGCTCACCAAGGTTGCTTGGTGAGCAGTTCTTC.

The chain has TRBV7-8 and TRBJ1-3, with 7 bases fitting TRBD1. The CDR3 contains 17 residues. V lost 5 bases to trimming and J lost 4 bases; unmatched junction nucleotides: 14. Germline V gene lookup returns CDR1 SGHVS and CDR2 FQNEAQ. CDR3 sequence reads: CASSPLTLQGTGNTIYF. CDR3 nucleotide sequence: TGTGCCAGCAGCCCCCTAACCTTACAGGGGACAGGAAACACCATATATTTT.

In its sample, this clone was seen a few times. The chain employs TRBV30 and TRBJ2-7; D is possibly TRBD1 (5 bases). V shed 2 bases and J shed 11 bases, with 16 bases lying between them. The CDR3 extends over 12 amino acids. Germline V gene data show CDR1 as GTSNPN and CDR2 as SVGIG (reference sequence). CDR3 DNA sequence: TGTGCCTGGAGTCCCACCCAGGGCCAGGAGTACTTC. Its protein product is CAWSPTQGQEYF. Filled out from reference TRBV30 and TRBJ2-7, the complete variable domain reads SQTIHQWPATLVQPVGSPLSLECTVEGTSNPNLYWYRQAAGRGLQLLFYSVGIGQISSEVPQNLSASRPQDRQFILSSKKLLLSDSGFYLCAWSPTQGQEYFGPGTRLTVT.

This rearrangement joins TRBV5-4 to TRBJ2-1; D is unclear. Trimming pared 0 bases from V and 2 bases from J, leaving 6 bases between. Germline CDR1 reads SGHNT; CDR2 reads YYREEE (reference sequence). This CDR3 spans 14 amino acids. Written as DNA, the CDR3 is TGTGCCAGCAGCTTGGAAGCGACCTACAATGAGCAGTTCTTC. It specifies CASSLEATYNEQFF.

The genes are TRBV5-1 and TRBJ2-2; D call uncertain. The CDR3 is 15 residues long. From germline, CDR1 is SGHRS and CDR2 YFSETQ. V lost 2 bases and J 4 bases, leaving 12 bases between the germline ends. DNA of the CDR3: TGCGCCAGCAGCTTTGGTAACGGTATCACCGGGGAGCTGTTTTTT. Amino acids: CASSFGNGITGELFF.

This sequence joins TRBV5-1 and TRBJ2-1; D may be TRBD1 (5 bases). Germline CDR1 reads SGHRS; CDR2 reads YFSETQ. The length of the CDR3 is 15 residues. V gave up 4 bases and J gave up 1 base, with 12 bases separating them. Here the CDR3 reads CASSVAPGSYNEQFF. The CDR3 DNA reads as TGCGCCAGCAGCGTGGCCCCAGGGTCCTACAATGAGCAGTTCTTC.

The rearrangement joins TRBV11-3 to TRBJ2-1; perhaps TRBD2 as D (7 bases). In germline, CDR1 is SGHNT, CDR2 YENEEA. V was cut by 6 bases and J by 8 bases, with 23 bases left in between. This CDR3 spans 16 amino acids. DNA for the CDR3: TGTGCCAGCAGTCCTAGGGGGGGACTACTTGGGTATGAGCAGTTCTTC. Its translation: CASSPRGGLLGYEQFF.

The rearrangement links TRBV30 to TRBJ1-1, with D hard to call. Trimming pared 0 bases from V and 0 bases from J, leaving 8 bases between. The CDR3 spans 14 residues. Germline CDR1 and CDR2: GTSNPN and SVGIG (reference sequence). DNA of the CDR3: TGTGCCTGGAGTGTATTCACCATGAACACTGAAGCTTTCTTT. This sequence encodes CAWSVFTMNTEAFF. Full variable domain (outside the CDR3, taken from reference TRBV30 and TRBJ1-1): SQTIHQWPATLVQPVGSPLSLECTVEGTSNPNLYWYRQAAGRGLQLLFYSVGIGQISSEVPQNLSASRPQDRQFILSSKKLLLSDSGFYLCAWSVFTMNTEAFFGQGTRLTVV.

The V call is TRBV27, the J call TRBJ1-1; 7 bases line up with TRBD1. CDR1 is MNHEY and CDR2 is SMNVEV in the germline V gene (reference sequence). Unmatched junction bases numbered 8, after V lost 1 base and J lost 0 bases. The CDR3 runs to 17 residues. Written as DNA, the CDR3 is TGTGCCAGCAGTTTATTTGGCGCAGGGGGAATGAACACTGAAGCTTTCTTT. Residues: CASSLFGAGGMNTEAFF.

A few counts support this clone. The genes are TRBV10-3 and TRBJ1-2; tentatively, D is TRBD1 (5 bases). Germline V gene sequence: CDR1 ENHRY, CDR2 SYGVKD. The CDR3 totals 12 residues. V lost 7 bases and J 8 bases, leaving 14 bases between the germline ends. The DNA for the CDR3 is TGTGCCATCACCCCTACGGGGCTCGGCTACACCTTC. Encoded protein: CAITPTGLGYTF.

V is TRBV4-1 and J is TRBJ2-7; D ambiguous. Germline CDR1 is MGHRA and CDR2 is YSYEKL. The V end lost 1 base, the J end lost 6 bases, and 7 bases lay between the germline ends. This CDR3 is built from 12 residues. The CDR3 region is CASSQGMGEQYF. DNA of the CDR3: TGCGCCAGCAGCCAAGGCATGGGCGAGCAGTACTTC.

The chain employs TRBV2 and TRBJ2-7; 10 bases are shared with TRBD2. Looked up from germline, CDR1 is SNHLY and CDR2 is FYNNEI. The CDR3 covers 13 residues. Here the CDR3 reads CAAGLAGEGEQYF. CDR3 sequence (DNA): TGTGCAGCAGGCCTAGCGGGAGAGGGAGAGCAGTACTTC.

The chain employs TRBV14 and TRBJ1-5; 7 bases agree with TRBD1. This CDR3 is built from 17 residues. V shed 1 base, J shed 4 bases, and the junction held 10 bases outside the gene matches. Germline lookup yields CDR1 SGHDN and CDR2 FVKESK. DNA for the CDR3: TGTGCCAGCAGCCAAGTCTACTCGACAGGGATAAATCAGCCCCAGCATTTT. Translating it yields CASSQVYSTGINQPQHF.

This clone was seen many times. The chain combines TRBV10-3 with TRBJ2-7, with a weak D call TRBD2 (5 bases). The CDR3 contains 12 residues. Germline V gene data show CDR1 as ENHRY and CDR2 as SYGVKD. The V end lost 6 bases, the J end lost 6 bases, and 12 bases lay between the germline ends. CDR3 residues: CAISPVGGEQYF. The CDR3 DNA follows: TGTGCCATCAGCCCCGTTGGAGGCGAGCAGTACTTC.

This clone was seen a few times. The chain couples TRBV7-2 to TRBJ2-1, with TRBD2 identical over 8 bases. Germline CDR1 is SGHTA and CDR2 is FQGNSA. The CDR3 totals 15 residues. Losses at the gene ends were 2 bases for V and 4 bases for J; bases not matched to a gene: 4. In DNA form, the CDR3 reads TGTGCCAGCAGCTTACAAGCGGGGGATTACAATGAGCAGTTCTTC. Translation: CASSLQAGDYNEQFF.

In nucleotides, the CDR3 is TGTGCCAGCAGTTTATGGGGGCGGGCAGCTTTCTTT. This gives the protein CASSLWGRAAFF. This chain joins TRBV7-8 and TRBJ1-1, with D possibly matching TRBD1 (6 bases). Trimming removed 6 bases from V and 10 bases from J, with 15 bases in between. Germline V lookup: CDR1 SGHVS, CDR2 FQNEAQ. There are 12 residues in the CDR3.

The CDR3 DNA sequence: TGTGCCAGCAGAATTCGCCGGCACTATGGCTACACCTTC. Amino acid sequence: CASRIRRHYGYTF. The chain recombines TRBV6-5 with TRBJ1-2; unclear D gene. This CDR3 contains 13 residues. With 6 bases removed from V and 3 bases from J, the gap between germline ends came to 11 bases. CDR1 is MNHEY and CDR2 is SVGAGI in the germline V gene.

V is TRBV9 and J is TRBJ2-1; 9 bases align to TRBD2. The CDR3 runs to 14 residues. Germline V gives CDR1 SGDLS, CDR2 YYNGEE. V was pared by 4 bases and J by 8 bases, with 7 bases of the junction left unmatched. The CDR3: CASSHGTSSDEQFF. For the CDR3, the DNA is TGTGCCAGCAGCCACGGGACTAGCAGCGATGAGCAGTTCTTC.